This T cell receptor beta chain was recovered during a study of blood T cell repertoires in COVID-19. Trimming cost V 4 bases and J 10 bases, with 14 bases left between them. Germline V gene data show CDR1 as SGHTA and CDR2 as FQGNSA. The CDR3 loop spans 13 amino acids. TCRdb's copy holds only in-frame clones and misses some; the assay was immunoSEQ multiplex PCR. The sample lists about 170,000 clones, 85% to 90% occurring once. V is TRBV7-2 and J is TRBJ2-1; D might be TRBD2 (5 bases). This receptor was obtained from a woman of 80 years or more with COVID-19, enrolled during active disease. The sample consisted of peripheral blood. The CDR3 nucleotides read TGTGCCAGCAGCTCTCCGGGATGGCCCGAGCAGTTCTTC. It encodes CASSSPGWPEQFF. Drawing the rest from reference TRBV7-2 and TRBJ2-1, the complete variable domain is GAGVSQSPSNKVTEKGKDVELRCDPISGHTALYWYRQSLGQGLEFLIYFQGNSAPDKSGLPSDRFSAERTGGSVSTLTIQRTQQEDSAVYLCASSSPGWPEQFFGPGTRLTVL.